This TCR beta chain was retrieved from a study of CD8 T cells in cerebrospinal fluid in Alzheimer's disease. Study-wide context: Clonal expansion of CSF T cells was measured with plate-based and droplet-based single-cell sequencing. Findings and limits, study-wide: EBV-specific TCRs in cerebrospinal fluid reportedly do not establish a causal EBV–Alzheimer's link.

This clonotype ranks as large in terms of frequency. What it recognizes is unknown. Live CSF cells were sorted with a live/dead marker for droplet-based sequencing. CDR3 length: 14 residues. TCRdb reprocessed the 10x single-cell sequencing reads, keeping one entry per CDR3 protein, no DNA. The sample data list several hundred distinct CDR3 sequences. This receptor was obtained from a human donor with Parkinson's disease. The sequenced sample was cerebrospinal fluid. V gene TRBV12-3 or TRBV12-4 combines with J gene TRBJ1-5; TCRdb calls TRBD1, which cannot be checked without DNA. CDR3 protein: CASGGTGSYQPQHF.